The clone carrying this T cell receptor beta chain has ten or more counts. The antigen remains undetermined. Patients counted as stable if ophthalmopathy did not develop within 18 months. RNA transcripts gave rise to amplified TCR beta CDR3 regions. During a first-round RT-PCR of the TCR CDR3, the HTBI primer set was used. TCRdb used MiXCR to reprocess the multiplex PCR reads, holding one entry per CDR3 protein. Found here are approximately 870,000 distinct CDR3 sequences, more than 30% of them singletons; the top ten hold around 10%. The sample belongs to a study of T cells in Graves' hyperthyroidism and ophthalmopathy. Trimming cost V 4 bases and J 4 bases, with 14 bases left between them. There are 13 residues in the CDR3. Germline values: CDR1 SQVTM, CDR2 ANQGSEA. Study conclusions and caveats: The model predicted ophthalmopathy a median roughly 6.3 months before onset. In blood, most of the thyroid clonotypes expanded above 0.001 were also present.

The V and J genes are TRBV29-1 and TRBJ2-7, with D perhaps matching TRBD2 (5 bases). Sequencing was done on a sample of blood. This TCR was sampled from a man between 18 and 29 years old with Graves' hyperthyroidism. The CDR3 DNA follows: TGCAGCGTTGCGGCGGGCATCGGATACGAGCAGTACTTC. It yields the protein CSVAAGIGYEQYF.